This T cell receptor beta chain came from a study of blood T cell repertoires in COVID-19. Study-wide background: Some COVID-19 samples were acute and others convalescent; all came from the United States, Italy and Spain. PBMCs, B-cell-depleted T cells, or T cells were the source of the cDNA or gDNA that made up the material.

This CDR3 is built from 16 residues. Germline CDR1 and CDR2: LNHDA and SQIVND (reference sequence). Trimming at V came to 7 bases and at J to 4 bases, leaving 9 bases not matched to a gene. In the original workflow: Amplified reference gene primers provided the basis for estimating nucleated cell counts. Some clones are missing from TCRdb's copy, which holds only in-frame ones; the method was immunoSEQ multiplex PCR. D and trimming come from the DNA, and the V and J calls and clone size come from that table. Of about 230,000 clones in the sample, around 83% were seen once. This receptor was obtained from a man in his forties who had recovered from COVID-19. The chain recombines TRBV19 with TRBJ2-1; 11 nucleotides align to TRBD1. Sequencing input: peripheral blood. The CDR3 bases are TGTGCCAGTAATTCCGGGACAGGGGGTTGGTACAATGAGCAGTTCTTC. This codes for CASNSGTGGWYNEQFF.